This TCR beta chain emerged from a study of identifying expanded T cells in peripheral blood. Here immunoSEQ multiplex PCR was the method, and the copy in TCRdb shows in-frame clones only, minus some. The profile shows 100,000 to 150,000 clones, about four fifths of them singletons. Study-wide results and limits: Technical replicates showed about 1.2 changed clones; roughly two weeks around 15; four weeks 19. Roughly two-week clone count variance significantly increased as total template count grew.

Collection occurred without any documented infections or immune events in donors. Germline CDR1 is SGHNT and CDR2 is YENEEA. This CDR3 has 14 residues. V was cut by 5 bases and J by 7 bases, with 12 bases left in between. About this clone itself: Antigen: not known.

Sequenced material: blood. This chain links TRBV11-3 with TRBJ1-6, with D possibly being TRBD1 (5 bases). The sequence derives from a person aged 18 to 75 in good health. The CDR3 loop is CASSRGIWNSPLHF. CDR3 coding DNA: TGTGCCAGCAGCCGGGGCATCTGGAATTCACCCCTCCACTTT.